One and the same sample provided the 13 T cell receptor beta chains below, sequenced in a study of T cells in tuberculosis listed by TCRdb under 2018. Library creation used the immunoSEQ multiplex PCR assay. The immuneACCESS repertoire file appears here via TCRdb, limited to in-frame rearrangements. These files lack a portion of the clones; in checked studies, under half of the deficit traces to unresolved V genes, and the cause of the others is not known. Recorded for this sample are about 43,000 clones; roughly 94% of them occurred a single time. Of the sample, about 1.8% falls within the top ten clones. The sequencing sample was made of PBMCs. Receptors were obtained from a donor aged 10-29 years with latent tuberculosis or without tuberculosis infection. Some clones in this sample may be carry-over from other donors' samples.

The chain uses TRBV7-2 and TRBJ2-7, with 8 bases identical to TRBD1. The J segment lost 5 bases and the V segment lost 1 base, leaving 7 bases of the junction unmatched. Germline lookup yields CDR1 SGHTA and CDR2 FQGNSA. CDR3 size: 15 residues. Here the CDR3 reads CASSLGQGRLNEQYF. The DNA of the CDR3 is TGTGCCAGCAGCTTAGGACAGGGGAGGTTGAACGAGCAGTACTTC.

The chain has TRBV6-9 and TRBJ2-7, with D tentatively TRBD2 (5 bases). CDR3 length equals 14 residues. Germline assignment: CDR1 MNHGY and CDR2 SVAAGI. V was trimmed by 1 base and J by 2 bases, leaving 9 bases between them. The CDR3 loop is CASSYFSGTYEQYF. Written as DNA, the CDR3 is TGTGCCAGCAGTTATTTCAGCGGAACCTACGAGCAGTACTTC.

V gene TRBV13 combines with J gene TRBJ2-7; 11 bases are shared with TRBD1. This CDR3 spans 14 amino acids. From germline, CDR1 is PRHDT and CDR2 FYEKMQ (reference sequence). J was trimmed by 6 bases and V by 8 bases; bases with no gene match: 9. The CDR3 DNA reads TGTGCCAGCCGTGGGCGGGACAGGGGGTCCGAGCAGTACTTC. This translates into CASRGRDRGSEQYF.

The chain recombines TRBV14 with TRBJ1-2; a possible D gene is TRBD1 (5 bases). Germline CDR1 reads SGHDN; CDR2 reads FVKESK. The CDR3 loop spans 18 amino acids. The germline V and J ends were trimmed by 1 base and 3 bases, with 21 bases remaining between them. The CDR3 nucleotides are TGTGCCAGCAGCCAAGCGATCTTATCGTCAGGGAAGGACTATGGCTACACCTTC. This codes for CASSQAILSSGKDYGYTF.

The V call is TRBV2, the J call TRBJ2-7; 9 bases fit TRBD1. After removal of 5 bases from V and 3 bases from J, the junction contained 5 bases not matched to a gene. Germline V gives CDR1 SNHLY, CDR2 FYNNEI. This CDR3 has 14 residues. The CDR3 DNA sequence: TGTGCCAGCAGTCTAGACAGGGGGATCTACGAGCAGTACTTC. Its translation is CASSLDRGIYEQYF.

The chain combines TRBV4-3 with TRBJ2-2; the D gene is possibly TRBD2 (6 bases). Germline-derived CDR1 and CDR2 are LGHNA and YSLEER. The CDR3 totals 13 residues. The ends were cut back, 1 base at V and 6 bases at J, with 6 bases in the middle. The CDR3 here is CASSQGLAGELFF. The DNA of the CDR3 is TGCGCCAGCAGCCAAGGACTAGCCGGGGAGCTGTTTTTT.

This CDR3 reads CASSVPQGNTGELFF. DNA for the CDR3: TGCGCCAGCAGCGTCCCACAGGGTAACACCGGGGAGCTGTTTTTT. This rearrangement joins TRBV5-1 to TRBJ2-2; a weak D match, TRBD1 (6 bases). V was pared by 4 bases and J by 2 bases, with 12 bases between. Germline-derived CDR1 and CDR2 are SGHRS and YFSETQ. The CDR3 loop spans 15 amino acids.

CDR3 nucleotide sequence: TGCGCCAGCAGCCGGACTGAAGCCTATGGCTACACCTTC. This translates into CASSRTEAYGYTF. The genes are TRBV4-3 and TRBJ1-2, with D unclear. Between the trimmed V and J ends, which lost 4 bases and 4 bases, there was a span of 10 bases. The CDR3 is 13 amino acids. The V gene's germline CDR1 is LGHNA and CDR2 YSLEER.

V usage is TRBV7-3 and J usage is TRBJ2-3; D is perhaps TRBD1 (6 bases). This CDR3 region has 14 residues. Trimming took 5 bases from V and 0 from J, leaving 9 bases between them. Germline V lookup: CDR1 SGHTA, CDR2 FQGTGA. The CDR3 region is CASSPGHSTDTQYF. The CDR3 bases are TGTGCCAGCAGCCCGGGACACAGCACAGATACGCAGTATTTT.

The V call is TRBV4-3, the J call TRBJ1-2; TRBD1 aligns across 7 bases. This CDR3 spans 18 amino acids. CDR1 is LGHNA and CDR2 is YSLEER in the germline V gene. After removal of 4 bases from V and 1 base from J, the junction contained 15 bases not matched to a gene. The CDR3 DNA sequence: TGCGCCAGCAGCCCGCTAGGGGACAGTTCAGGTCTTAACTATGGCTACACCTTC. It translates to CASSPLGDSSGLNYGYTF.

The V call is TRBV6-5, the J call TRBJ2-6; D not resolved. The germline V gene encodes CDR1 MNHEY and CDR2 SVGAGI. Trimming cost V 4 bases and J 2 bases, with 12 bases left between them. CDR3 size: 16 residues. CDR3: CASSFLDTAGANVLTF. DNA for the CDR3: TGTGCCAGCAGTTTCTTAGACACCGCTGGGGCCAACGTCCTGACTTTC.

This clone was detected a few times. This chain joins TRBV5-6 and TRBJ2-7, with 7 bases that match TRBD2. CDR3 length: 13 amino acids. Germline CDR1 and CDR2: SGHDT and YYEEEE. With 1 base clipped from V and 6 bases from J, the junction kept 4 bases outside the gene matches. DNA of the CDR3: TGTGCCAGCAGCTTGAAACCTAGCGGCGAGCAGTACTTC. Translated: CASSLKPSGEQYF.

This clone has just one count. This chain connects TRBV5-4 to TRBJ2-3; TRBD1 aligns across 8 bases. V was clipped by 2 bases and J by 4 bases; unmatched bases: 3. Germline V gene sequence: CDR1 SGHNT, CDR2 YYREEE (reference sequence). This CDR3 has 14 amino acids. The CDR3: CASSFQTGADTQYF. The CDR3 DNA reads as TGTGCCAGCAGCTTTCAGACAGGGGCAGATACGCAGTATTTT.